This T cell receptor (beta chain) was sequenced in a study of blood T cell repertoires in COVID-19. Study as a whole: The cDNA or gDNA used as material had been derived from T cells, B-cell-depleted T cells, or PBMCs.

In germline, CDR1 is SGHDT, CDR2 YYEEEE. This CDR3 has 13 residues. The V end lost 4 bases, the J end lost 3 bases, and 8 bases lay between the germline ends. Clones were sequenced by immunoSEQ multiplex PCR, and TCRdb holds only the in-frame ones, with some missing. Among 200,000 to 300,000 clones listed, approximately 86% were seen once. Participants came from roughly 23 US areas, aged about 18 to 89 years. Cohorts were based on clinical histories the participants reported. Cohort 3 donors counted as recovered after two negative PCRs, clearance, or resolved symptoms. The clonotype was recovered from a woman between 18 and 29 years old who had recovered from COVID-19. What was sequenced was PBMCs or T cells enriched from blood (not recorded which). The chain combines TRBV5-6 with TRBJ1-3; no clear D. CDR3 protein: CASSPYFGNTIYF. The DNA of the CDR3 is TGTGCCAGCAGCCCCTATTTTGGAAACACCATATATTTT.